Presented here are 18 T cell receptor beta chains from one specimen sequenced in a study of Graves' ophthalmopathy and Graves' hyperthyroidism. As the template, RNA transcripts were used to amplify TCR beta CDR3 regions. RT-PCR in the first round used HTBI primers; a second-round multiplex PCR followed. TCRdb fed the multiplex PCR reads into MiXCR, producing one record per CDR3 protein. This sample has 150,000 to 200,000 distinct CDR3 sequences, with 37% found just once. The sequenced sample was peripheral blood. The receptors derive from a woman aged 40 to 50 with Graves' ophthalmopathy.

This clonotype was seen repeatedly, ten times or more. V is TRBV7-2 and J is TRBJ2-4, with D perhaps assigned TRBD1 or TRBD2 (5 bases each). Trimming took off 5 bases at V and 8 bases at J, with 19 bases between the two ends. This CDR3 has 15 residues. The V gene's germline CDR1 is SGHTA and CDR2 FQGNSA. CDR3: CASSAPGTDGHIQYF. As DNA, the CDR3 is TGTGCCAGCAGCGCCCCCGGGACCGACGGTCACATTCAGTACTTC.

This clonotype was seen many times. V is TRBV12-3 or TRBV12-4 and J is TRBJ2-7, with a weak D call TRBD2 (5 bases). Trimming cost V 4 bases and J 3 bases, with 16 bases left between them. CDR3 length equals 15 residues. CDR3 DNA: TGTGCCAGCAGTTCCGTCGTCGGGATAGACTACGAGCAGTACTTC. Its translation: CASSSVVGIDYEQYF.

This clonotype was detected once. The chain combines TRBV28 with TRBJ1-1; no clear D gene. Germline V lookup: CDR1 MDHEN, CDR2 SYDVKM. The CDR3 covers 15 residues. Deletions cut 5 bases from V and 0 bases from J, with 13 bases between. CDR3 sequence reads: CASSPRLSVNTEAFF. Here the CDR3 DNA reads TGTGCCAGCAGTCCCCGATTAAGCGTGAACACTGAAGCTTTCTTT.

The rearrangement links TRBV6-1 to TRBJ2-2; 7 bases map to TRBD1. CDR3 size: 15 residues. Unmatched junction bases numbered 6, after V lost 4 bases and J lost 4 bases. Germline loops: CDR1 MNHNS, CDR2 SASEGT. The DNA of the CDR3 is TGTGCCAGCAGTGTAAGGGGGCTGGGCACCGGGGAGCTGTTTTTT. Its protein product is CASSVRGLGTGELFF.

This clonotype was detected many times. The CDR3 loop reads CASSSEGSGEQYF. For the CDR3, the DNA is TGCGCCAGCAGCTCGGAGGGTTCCGGCGAGCAGTACTTC. The chain recombines TRBV5-1 with TRBJ2-7; a possible D gene is TRBD2 (6 bases). V gave up 3 bases and J gave up 6 bases, with 13 bases separating them. Germline CDR1 and CDR2: SGHRS and YFSETQ. CDR3 length: 13 amino acids.

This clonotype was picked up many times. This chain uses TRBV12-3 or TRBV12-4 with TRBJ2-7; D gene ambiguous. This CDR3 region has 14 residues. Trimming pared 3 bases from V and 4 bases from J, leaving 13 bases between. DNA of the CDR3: TGTGCCAGCAGTTTGACGACGGGCTCTTACGAGCAGTACTTC. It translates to CASSLTTGSYEQYF.

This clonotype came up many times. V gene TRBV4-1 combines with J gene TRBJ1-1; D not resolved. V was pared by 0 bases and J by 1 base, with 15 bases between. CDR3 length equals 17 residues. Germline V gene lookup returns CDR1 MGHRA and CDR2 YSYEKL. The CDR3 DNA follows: TGCGCCAGCAGCCAAGATGGTGGATCCTGGACGAACACTGAAGCTTTCTTT. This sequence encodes CASSQDGGSWTNTEAFF.

Written as DNA, the CDR3 is TGTGCCAGCAGCTCCGACCCCTCTAGCACAGATACGCAGTATTTT. It translates to CASSSDPSSTDTQYF. The chain carries TRBV7-8 and TRBJ2-3; D is ambiguous. Between the trimmed V and J ends, which lost 4 bases and 0 bases, there was a span of 11 bases. The length of the CDR3 is 15 residues. Looked up from germline, CDR1 is SGHVS and CDR2 is FQNEAQ.

The CDR3: CASSLEIGEQYF. The CDR3 coding sequence is TGTGCCAGCAGCTTAGAGATCGGCGAGCAGTACTTC. This chain connects TRBV7-2 to TRBJ2-7, with no clear D. CDR3 length: 12 residues. CDR1 is SGHTA, CDR2 FQGNSA, per germline. The V and J ends lost 1 base and 6 bases respectively, with 7 bases between them.

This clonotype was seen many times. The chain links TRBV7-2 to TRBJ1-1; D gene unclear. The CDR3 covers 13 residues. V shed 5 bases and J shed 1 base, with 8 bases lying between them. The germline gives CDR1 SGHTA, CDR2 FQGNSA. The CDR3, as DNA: TGTGCCAGCAGCCCCCGACGGAACACTGAAGCTTTCTTT. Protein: CASSPRRNTEAFF.

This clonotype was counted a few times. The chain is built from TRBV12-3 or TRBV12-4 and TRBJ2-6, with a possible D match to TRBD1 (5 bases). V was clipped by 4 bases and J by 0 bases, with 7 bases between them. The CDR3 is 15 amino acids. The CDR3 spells CASSSRGSGANVLTF. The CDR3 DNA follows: TGTGCCAGCAGTTCTAGGGGCTCTGGGGCCAACGTCCTGACTTTC.

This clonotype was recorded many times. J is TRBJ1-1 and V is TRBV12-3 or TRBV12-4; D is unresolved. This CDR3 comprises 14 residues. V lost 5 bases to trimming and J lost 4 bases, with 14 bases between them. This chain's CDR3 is CASSPDRVSTEAFF. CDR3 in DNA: TGTGCCAGCAGTCCCGATCGGGTCTCCACTGAAGCTTTCTTT.

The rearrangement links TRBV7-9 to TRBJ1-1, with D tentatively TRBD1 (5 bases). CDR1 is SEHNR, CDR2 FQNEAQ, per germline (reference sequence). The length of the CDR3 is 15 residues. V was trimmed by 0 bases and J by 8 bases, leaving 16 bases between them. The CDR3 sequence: CASSLAQGFISEAFF. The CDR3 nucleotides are TGTGCCAGCAGCTTAGCGCAGGGTTTCATCTCGGAAGCTTTCTTT. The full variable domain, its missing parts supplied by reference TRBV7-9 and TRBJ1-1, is DTGVSQNPRHKITKRGQNVTFRCDPISEHNRLYWYRQTLGQGPEFLTYFQNEAQLEKSRLLSDRFSAERPKGSFSTLEIQRTEQGDSAMYLCASSLAQGFISEAFFGQGTRLTVV.

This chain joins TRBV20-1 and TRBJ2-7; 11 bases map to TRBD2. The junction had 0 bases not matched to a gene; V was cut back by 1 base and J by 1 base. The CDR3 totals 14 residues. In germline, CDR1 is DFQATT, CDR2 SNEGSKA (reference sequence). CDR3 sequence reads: CSARVAGGSYEQYF. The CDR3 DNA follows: TGCAGTGCTAGAGTAGCGGGAGGGTCCTACGAGCAGTACTTC.

This CDR3 reads CAWSQEETQYF. The CDR3 DNA sequence: TGTGCCTGGAGTCAAGAGGAGACCCAGTACTTC. This rearrangement joins TRBV30 to TRBJ2-5; no clear D gene. V was cut by 2 bases and J by 5 bases, with 6 bases left in between. Germline CDR1 GTSNPN, CDR2 SVGIG (reference sequence). This CDR3 has 11 amino acids.

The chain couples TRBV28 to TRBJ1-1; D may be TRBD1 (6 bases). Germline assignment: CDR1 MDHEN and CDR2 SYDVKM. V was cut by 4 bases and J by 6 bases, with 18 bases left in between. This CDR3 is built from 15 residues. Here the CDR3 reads CASSYGTGLRAEAFF. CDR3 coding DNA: TGTGCCAGCAGTTACGGAACAGGGCTGAGGGCTGAAGCTTTCTTT.

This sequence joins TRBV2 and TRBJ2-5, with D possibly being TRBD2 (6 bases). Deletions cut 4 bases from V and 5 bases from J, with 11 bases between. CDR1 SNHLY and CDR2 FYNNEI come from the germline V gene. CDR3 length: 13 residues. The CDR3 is CASSGGEEETQYF. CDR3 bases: TGTGCCAGCAGTGGGGGGGAGGAGGAGACCCAGTACTTC. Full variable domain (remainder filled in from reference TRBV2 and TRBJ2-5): EPEVTQTPSHQVTQMGQEVILRCVPISNHLYFYWYRQILGQKVEFLVSFYNNEISEKSEIFDDQFSVERPDGSNFTLKIRSTKLEDSAMYFCASSGGEEETQYFGPGTRLLVL.

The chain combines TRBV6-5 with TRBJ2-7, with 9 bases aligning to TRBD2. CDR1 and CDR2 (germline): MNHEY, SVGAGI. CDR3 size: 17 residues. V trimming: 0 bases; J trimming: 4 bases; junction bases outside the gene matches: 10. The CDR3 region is CASSYSRDSGGRYEQYF. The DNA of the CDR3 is TGTGCCAGCAGTTACTCTCGTGATAGCGGGGGCCGATACGAGCAGTACTTC.